The entry below describes one TCR beta chain. The antigen remains undetermined. Measured with immunoSEQ multiplex PCR; TCRdb has only the in-frame clones, and not every one. Here the sample spans 9,500 to 15,000 clones, around 89% being singletons. The record originates from a study of blood T cell dynamics during melanoma immunotherapy. The overall study: First-line therapy was either pembrolizumab or nivolumab with ipilimumab for metastatic melanoma.

The time point here: week 3, after first cycle of checkpoint inhibitor. Sampling occurred pretreatment (T0) and at week 3 (W3), after cycle one of checkpoint blockade. Patients had no prior systemic cancer treatment, immunosuppressants or other active cancers. Germline trimming cut 1 base from V and 5 bases from J; bases unmatched to any gene: 9. The length of the CDR3 is 15 residues. CDR1 and CDR2 from the germline V gene are SGHNT and YYREEE (reference sequence). Regarding the study as a whole: Unlike progressors, later disease-control patients had W3 repertoires gaining clonality or diversity.

The gene calls are TRBV5-4 and TRBJ2-7; 7 positions match TRBD1. This sample comprised blood, obtained from a patient treated with checkpoint blockade. The TCR was taken from a human donor with melanoma. The CDR3 region is CASSLLETGIHEQYF. CDR3 nucleotide sequence: TGTGCCAGCAGCTTGCTCGAGACAGGGATCCACGAGCAGTACTTC.